This T cell receptor (beta chain) was identified in a study of blood T cell repertoires in COVID-19. V lost 3 bases and J lost 6; bases outside the gene matches: 3. The CDR3 totals 13 residues. From germline, CDR1 is LNHNV and CDR2 YYDKDF (reference sequence). In the authors' workflow: Cell counts per sample came from amplifying reference gene primers. Measured with immunoSEQ multiplex PCR; TCRdb has only the in-frame clones, and not every one. Clone size and the V and J calls come from that table; the DNA yielded D and trimming. The profile shows 200,000 to 250,000 clones, 82% of them singletons. This clone was detected only a few times.

The material sequenced was PBMCs or T cells enriched from blood (not recorded which). The receptor was derived from a woman aged 55-69 years who had recovered from COVID-19. The chain joins TRBV15 to TRBJ1-1, with 8 bases that match TRBD1. Here the CDR3 reads CATSSLDRAEAFF. In nucleotides, the CDR3 is TGTGCCACCAGCAGTTTGGACAGGGCTGAAGCTTTCTTT.